These 15 T cell receptor beta chains share one sample of origin, sequenced in a study of spatial heterogeneity in lung cancer. Time point meaning: sample taken at primary tumor resection. The authors sequenced whole RNA from tumor, nontumor lung or frozen PBMC without sorting. TCRdb ran MiXCR on the 5' RACE reads and lists one entry per CDR3 protein. The data hold roughly 100,000 distinct CDR3 sequences, with about 9.4% observed a single time. The sample consisted of PBMCs, taken at surgery. The receptors come from a male donor with early-stage non-small cell lung cancer.

This clonotype was found a few times. The chain joins TRBV27 to TRBJ1-1; 7 positions match TRBD1. The V gene end was trimmed by 3 bases and the J gene end by 3 bases; junction bases not matched to a gene: 7. Germline CDR1 and CDR2: MNHEY and SMNVEV (reference sequence). This CDR3 region has 15 residues. The CDR3 reads CASSLYRGSDTEAFF. For the CDR3, the DNA is TGTGCCAGCAGTTTGTACAGGGGCTCGGACACTGAAGCTTTCTTT.

The chain employs TRBV9 and TRBJ2-1; D unclear. The CDR3 runs to 15 residues. In germline, CDR1 is SGDLS, CDR2 YYNGEE. V lost 1 base to trimming and J lost 6 bases, with 14 bases between them. This CDR3 reads CASSVTSSYGNEQFF. In DNA form, the CDR3 reads TGTGCCAGCAGCGTAACCTCCAGTTACGGCAATGAGCAGTTCTTC.

CDR3: CATSESGGTTYEQFF. CDR3 in DNA: TGTGCCACCAGTGAAAGCGGGGGGACTACTTATGAGCAGTTCTTC. The genes are TRBV24-1 and TRBJ2-1, with 9 bases lining up with TRBD2. Trimming removed 4 bases from V and 8 bases from J; junction bases left unmatched: 8. The CDR3 length is 15 residues. Germline CDR1 and CDR2: KGHDR and SFDVKD.

This rearrangement joins TRBV29-1 to TRBJ2-5; 7 bases align to TRBD1. V gave up 8 bases and J gave up 5 bases; unmatched junction bases: 8. The CDR3 runs 12 residues. Germline V gene lookup returns CDR1 SQVTM and CDR2 ANQGSEA. CDR3 nucleotide sequence: TGCAGCTCATTACAGGGGAGCGAGACCCAGTACTTC. This codes for CSSLQGSETQYF.

Of note for this clonotype: Compared with germline, one end of the junction differs, possibly owing to a read error. The rearrangement uses TRBV10-3 and TRBJ2-7; 8 nucleotides align to TRBD2. The CDR3 has 11 amino acids. Germline V gene sequence: CDR1 ENHRY, CDR2 SYGVKD. CDR3 loop: CAISESGTSLF. DNA for the CDR3: TGTGCCATCAGTGAGTCGGGGACTAGTTTGTTC.

The chain uses TRBV28 and TRBJ2-7; 9 positions match TRBD1. The CDR3 is made up of 15 amino acids. CDR1 is MDHEN and CDR2 is SYDVKM in the germline V gene. V lost 6 bases to trimming and J lost 1 base; unmatched junction nucleotides: 7. The chain's CDR3 is CASRGVQGASYEQYF. The CDR3 DNA sequence: TGTGCCAGCAGGGGCGTACAGGGGGCGTCCTACGAGCAGTACTTC.

This chain joins TRBV29-1 and TRBJ2-5; maybe TRBD2 (6 bases). The CDR3 has 11 amino acids. Germline assignment: CDR1 SQVTM and CDR2 ANQGSEA. V lost 7 bases, J lost 2 bases, and 8 bases lay in between. The CDR3: CSGGGQETQYF. DNA for the CDR3: TGCAGCGGAGGAGGGCAAGAGACCCAGTACTTC.

At least ten counts were recorded for this clonotype. The J gene is TRBJ2-3, the V gene TRBV4-3; 9 bases fit TRBD1. This CDR3 has 18 amino acids. Germline trimming cut 0 bases from V and 0 bases from J; bases unmatched to any gene: 7. Germline assignment: CDR1 LGHNA and CDR2 YSLEER. CDR3 in DNA: TGCGCCAGCAGCCAAGAAACAGGGGGCGCCTCTAGCACAGATACGCAGTATTTT. It encodes CASSQETGGASSTDTQYF.

The CDR3, as DNA: TGTGCCATCAGGACTGGAGAGACCCAGTACTTC. Translated, it gives CAIRTGETQYF. V and J are TRBV10-3 and TRBJ2-5, with unresolved D. The CDR3 is made up of 11 amino acids. Trimming stripped 6 bases from V and 4 bases from J, with 6 bases between. The germline gives CDR1 ENHRY, CDR2 SYGVKD.

This clonotype was counted ten times or more. V gene TRBV20-1 combines with J gene TRBJ2-7, with D perhaps TRBD2 (5 bases). The germline CDR1 and CDR2 sequences are DFQATT and SNEGSKA (reference sequence). The V end was cut by 6 bases, the J end by 0 bases, with 12 bases between. This CDR3 has 13 amino acids. In DNA, the CDR3 is TGCAGTGCACCCAACAGCGGCTCCTACGAGCAGTACTTC. Translation: CSAPNSGSYEQYF.

The chain recombines TRBV19 with TRBJ2-3; D possibly corresponds to TRBD2 (6 bases). The CDR3 loop spans 14 amino acids. Trimming took off 6 bases at V and 2 bases at J, with 12 bases between the two ends. Germline V gene data show CDR1 as LNHDA and CDR2 as SQIVND (reference sequence). This chain's CDR3 is CASRPDYDTDTQYF. The CDR3 DNA reads as TGTGCCAGTAGACCGGACTACGACACAGATACGCAGTATTTT. The whole variable domain, remainder taken from reference TRBV19 and TRBJ2-3, is DGGITQSPKYLFRKEGQNVTLSCEQNLNHDAMYWYRQDPGQGLRLIYYSQIVNDFQKGDIAEGYSVSREKKESFPLTVTSAQKNPTAFYLCASRPDYDTDTQYFGPGTRLTVL.

The V call is TRBV29-1, the J call TRBJ2-6, with D possibly TRBD2 on 5 matching bases. The CDR3 runs to 14 residues. With 7 bases removed from V and 4 bases from J, the gap between germline ends came to 14 bases. Looked up from germline, CDR1 is SQVTM and CDR2 is ANQGSEA. CDR3 in amino acids: CSGDNTGGANVLTF. The CDR3 nucleotides are TGCAGCGGAGACAACACGGGAGGGGCCAACGTCCTGACTTTC.

The chain is built from TRBV27 and TRBJ2-7; D gene unclear. V was shortened by 2 bases and J by 3 bases, with 14 bases between the two germline ends. Germline V CDR1 and CDR2: MNHEY, SMNVEV (reference sequence). This CDR3 is 15 amino acids long. The CDR3 DNA reads TGTGCCAGCAGTTTAGCGGCTGCCAGCCTCTACGAGCAGTACTTC. It encodes CASSLAAASLYEQYF.

This clonotype was picked up a small number of times. This chain links TRBV2 with TRBJ2-3; TRBD2 matches 10 bases. The V gene end was trimmed by 6 bases and the J gene end by 4 bases; junction bases not matched to a gene: 13. In germline, CDR1 is SNHLY, CDR2 FYNNEI. The length of the CDR3 is 17 residues. CDR3 sequence (DNA): TGTGCCAGCAGATCTACCCGGCCTAGCGGGGGCGCAGATACGCAGTATTTT. Its translation: CASRSTRPSGGADTQYF.

This clonotype was counted between two and nine times. V gene TRBV2 combines with J gene TRBJ2-5, with 9 bases identical to TRBD2. The CDR3 extends over 14 amino acids. With 4 bases clipped from V and 6 bases from J, the junction kept 6 bases outside the gene matches. Germline CDR1 reads SNHLY; CDR2 reads FYNNEI. In DNA, the CDR3 is TGTGCCAGCAGTGGGGGACTAGCCGGAAAGACCCAGTACTTC. Protein product: CASSGGLAGKTQYF.